The 17 T cell receptor beta chains given below trace back to one sample, sequenced in a study of blood T cell repertoires in COVID-19. Sequenced by immunoSEQ multiplex PCR; TCRdb stores in-frame clones only, minus some. The table shows just over 70,000 clones, with more than 75% occurring only once. Sequenced material: peripheral blood. Receptors originate from a human donor in a cohort sampled during active COVID-19.

The rearrangement joins TRBV13 to TRBJ2-7; D possibly corresponds to TRBD1 (6 bases). The germline V gene has CDR1 PRHDT and CDR2 FYEKMQ (reference sequence). The CDR3 runs 14 residues. Trimming stripped 0 bases from V and 4 bases from J, with 10 bases between. CDR3 amino acids: CASSLGDRQYEQYF. CDR3 sequence (DNA): TGTGCCAGCAGCTTAGGGGACAGACAATACGAGCAGTACTTC.

The chain joins TRBV27 to TRBJ1-1, with no clear D. The V and J ends lost 5 bases and 5 bases respectively, with 18 bases between them. The CDR3 has 15 amino acids. The germline V gene encodes CDR1 MNHEY and CDR2 SMNVEV (reference sequence). CDR3 protein: CASSPLRESRTEAFF. CDR3 sequence (DNA): TGTGCCAGCAGTCCATTGAGGGAGTCGAGGACTGAAGCTTTCTTT.

As DNA, the CDR3 is TGCGCCAGCAGCCAGGGACAGGTCGCCTACGAGCAGTACTTC. Translation: CASSQGQVAYEQYF. This chain links TRBV4-1 with TRBJ2-7; 8 bases fit TRBD1. CDR1 is MGHRA, CDR2 YSYEKL, per germline. CDR3 length equals 14 residues. Trimming at V came to 3 bases and at J to 2 bases, leaving 3 bases not matched to a gene.

This rearrangement joins TRBV12-3 or TRBV12-4 to TRBJ1-2; D gene ambiguous. The CDR3 has 13 amino acids. The ends were cut back, 5 bases at V and 6 bases at J, with 13 bases in the middle. CDR3 sequence: CASSRGGSDGYTF. The CDR3 DNA sequence: TGTGCCAGCAGTCGGGGAGGGTCGGATGGCTACACCTTC.

The chain recombines TRBV6-5 with TRBJ2-7; 7 bases line up with TRBD1. J gave up 6 bases and V 5 bases, and 10 bases lay outside the gene matches. CDR1 is MNHEY and CDR2 is SVGAGI in the germline V gene. This CDR3 is 14 amino acids long. The DNA for the CDR3 is TGTGCCAGCAGTCAGGAAACAGGGGTAGGCGAGCAGTACTTC. Translation gives CASSQETGVGEQYF.

In this sample, this clone turned up once. The gene calls are TRBV6-6 and TRBJ2-7, with D tentatively TRBD2 (6 bases). The ends were cut back, 4 bases at V and 1 base at J, with 14 bases in the middle. The CDR3 extends over 15 amino acids. Germline-derived CDR1 and CDR2 are MNHNY and SVGAGI (reference sequence). CDR3 nucleotide sequence: TGTGCCAGCAGTTCTGCCGGGACTTTATCCTACGAGCAGTACTTC. Its protein is CASSSAGTLSYEQYF.

This rearrangement joins TRBV27 to TRBJ1-2; 8 bases are a match to TRBD1. The CDR3 has 14 residues. Germline V gene sequence: CDR1 MNHEY, CDR2 SMNVEV (reference sequence). V shed 8 bases, J shed 5 bases, and the junction held 10 bases outside the gene matches. As DNA, the CDR3 is TGTGCCAGCGGCGAAGGGACAGGACCTTATGGCTACACCTTC. Translation gives CASGEGTGPYGYTF.

This chain links TRBV6-5 with TRBJ2-7; 7 nucleotides line up with TRBD2. After removal of 6 bases from V and 0 bases from J, the junction contained 5 bases not matched to a gene. The germline CDR1 and CDR2 sequences are MNHEY and SVGAGI. The CDR3 covers 14 residues. CDR3 region: CASRTGGLSYEQYF. DNA for the CDR3: TGTGCCAGCAGGACGGGGGGTCTCTCCTACGAGCAGTACTTC.

The chain uses TRBV6-1 and TRBJ2-7; D perhaps matches TRBD2 (6 bases). Germline lookup yields CDR1 MNHNS and CDR2 SASEGT. V was clipped by 3 bases and J by 2 bases, with 11 bases between them. The CDR3 loop spans 14 amino acids. This CDR3 is CASSEGGSAYEQYF. DNA for the CDR3: TGTGCCAGCAGTGAGGGGGGTTCCGCCTACGAGCAGTACTTC.

This chain uses TRBV7-3 with TRBJ2-5; possible D gene TRBD1, 6 bases. V dropped 1 base and J dropped 3 bases, with 6 bases sitting between them. The CDR3 is made up of 13 amino acids. Germline V gives CDR1 SGHTA, CDR2 FQGTGA. CDR3 sequence: CASSLNREETQYF. The DNA of the CDR3 is TGTGCCAGCAGCTTAAACAGGGAAGAGACCCAGTACTTC.

The chain employs TRBV4-2 and TRBJ2-7, with D tentatively TRBD1 (5 bases). Trimming left V 1 base short and J 0 bases short, with 10 bases between. Germline V gives CDR1 LGHNA, CDR2 YNFKEQ. CDR3 size: 15 residues. CDR3 nucleotides: TGTGCCAGCAGCCAAGGAAGACAGCGCTCCTACGAGCAGTACTTC. As protein: CASSQGRQRSYEQYF.

This chain connects TRBV5-4 to TRBJ1-4; TRBD1 agrees at 8 bases. CDR1 SGHNT and CDR2 YYREEE come from the germline V gene (reference sequence). V dropped 5 bases and J dropped 7; count of bases not matched to a gene: 10. The CDR3 length is 15 residues. The CDR3 bases are TGTGCCAGCAGTGGGGGAGACAGGGGTGGTGAAAAACTGTTTTTT. It translates to CASSGGDRGGEKLFF.

The chain uses TRBV12-3 or TRBV12-4 and TRBJ1-1, with D unclear. CDR3 size: 13 residues. V was trimmed by 3 bases and J by 5 bases, leaving 10 bases between them. The CDR3 DNA follows: TGTGCCAGCAGTTTTAGTCGCGGGACTGAAGCTTTCTTT. This sequence encodes CASSFSRGTEAFF.

The V and J genes are TRBV7-3 and TRBJ1-2; D gene ambiguous. Between the trimmed V and J ends, which lost 1 base and 2 bases, there was a span of 8 bases. CDR3 length: 14 amino acids. The germline V gene has CDR1 SGHTA and CDR2 FQGTGA. The CDR3 loop is CASSLSPVNYGYTF. In DNA, the CDR3 is TGTGCCAGCAGCTTAAGTCCGGTAAACTATGGCTACACCTTC.

This chain links TRBV11-2 with TRBJ1-1; D might be TRBD1 (6 bases). The CDR3 consists of 13 residues. Germline assignment: CDR1 SGHAT and CDR2 FQNNGV. The V gene lost 2 bases and the J gene lost 6 bases, with 10 bases spanning the gap. CDR3 sequence (DNA): TGTGCCAGCAGCTTAATACAGGGAGCTGAAGCTTTCTTT. This encodes CASSLIQGAEAFF.

CDR3 DNA sequence: TGTGCCACCAGTGGGGAGGGGCAGGGTAGCAATCAGCCCCAGCATTTT. This codes for CATSGEGQGSNQPQHF. The rearrangement joins TRBV24-1 to TRBJ1-5, with D possibly matching TRBD1 (5 bases). Trimming removed 5 bases from V and 0 bases from J, with 13 bases in between. The CDR3 is 16 residues long. Germline CDR1 KGHDR, CDR2 SFDVKD.

This chain connects TRBV11-2 to TRBJ1-1; D ambiguous. Germline CDR1 is SGHAT and CDR2 is FQNNGV. The V end was cut by 5 bases, the J end by 6 bases, with 16 bases between. The CDR3 contains 14 residues. The DNA for the CDR3 is TGTGCCAGCAGCGCACGAGACACGAGGGCTGAAGCTTTCTTT. Protein product: CASSARDTRAEAFF.